The 8 T cell receptor beta chains listed next were all sequenced from one sample in a study of T cells after yellow fever vaccination. TCRdb recomputed calls from the 5' RACE reads with MiXCR, one row per CDR3 protein. The table records 620,000 or so distinct CDR3 sequences, more than 9% of them present only once. This specimen was PBMCs, taken on the day of the yellow fever booster vaccination. All receptors derive from a man in his thirties or forties who received the YFV17D yellow fever vaccine.

The V gene is TRBV29-1, the J gene TRBJ2-3; a weak D match, TRBD1 (7 bases). V lost 5 bases and J lost 3, with 12 bases in between. CDR3 length: 13 residues. Germline CDR1 SQVTM, CDR2 ANQGSEA. CDR3 DNA: TGCAGCGTTCGTCAGGGGGGTACAGATACGCAGTATTTT. It translates to CSVRQGGTDTQYF.

This rearrangement joins TRBV29-1 to TRBJ2-3; D is perhaps TRBD2 (5 bases). V was shortened by 4 bases and J by 4 bases, with 12 bases between the two germline ends. CDR1 SQVTM and CDR2 ANQGSEA come from the germline V gene. The CDR3 length is 13 residues. The CDR3 nucleotides read TGCAGCGTTGGGAATGGAGGCCCAGATACGCAGTATTTT. Translating it yields CSVGNGGPDTQYF.

The table lists this clonotype with a few counts. The chain employs TRBV6-1 and TRBJ2-1; D may be TRBD1 or TRBD2 (5 bases each). V lost 7 bases and J lost 6, with 16 bases in between. Germline CDR1 reads MNHNS; CDR2 reads SASEGT. There are 14 residues in the CDR3. The CDR3 here is CASNEVRGLNEQFF. In nucleotides, the CDR3 is TGTGCCAGCAACGAGGTGAGGGGCCTCAATGAGCAGTTCTTC.

This rearrangement joins TRBV20-1 to TRBJ2-7; 7 positions agree with TRBD1. The germline gives CDR1 DFQATT, CDR2 SNEGSKA (reference sequence). V dropped 6 bases and J dropped 1; count of bases not matched to a gene: 6. CDR3 length: 13 amino acids. The CDR3 region has the DNA TGCAGTGCGTTACAGGGGCCTTCCTACGAGCAGTACTTC. It codes for CSALQGPSYEQYF.

This clonotype was observed at least ten times. The CDR3: CASSGQGAGTGELFF. CDR3 coding DNA: TGTGCCAGCAGCGGACAGGGGGCAGGTACCGGGGAGCTGTTTTTT. The J gene is TRBJ2-2, the V gene TRBV7-2; TRBD1 aligns across 11 bases. Per germline, CDR1 SGHTA and CDR2 FQGNSA. V shed 5 bases, J shed 5 bases, and the junction held 4 bases outside the gene matches. The CDR3 is 15 residues long.

The table lists this clonotype with a few counts. The chain is built from TRBV14 and TRBJ1-1; tentatively, D is TRBD1 (5 bases). The CDR3 spans 19 residues. The V gene's germline CDR1 is SGHDN and CDR2 FVKESK. Between the trimmed V and J ends, which lost 0 bases and 0 bases, there was a span of 20 bases. The CDR3 sequence is CASSQDGVGTRFMNTEAFF. The DNA for the CDR3 is TGTGCCAGCAGCCAAGATGGTGTGGGGACTAGATTCATGAACACTGAAGCTTTCTTT.

In DNA form, the CDR3 reads TGCAGCGCTGGACAGGGTAGGGCTCAGCCCCAGCATTTT. The encoded protein is CSAGQGRAQPQHF. V usage is TRBV29-1 and J usage is TRBJ1-5; 8 bases map to TRBD1. Germline V gives CDR1 SQVTM, CDR2 ANQGSEA. The V gene end was trimmed by 7 bases and the J gene end by 6 bases; junction bases not matched to a gene: 8. The CDR3 is made up of 13 amino acids.

This clonotype was detected a few times. The chain uses TRBV7-8 and TRBJ1-5, with D perhaps matching TRBD1 (6 bases). V was cut by 5 bases and J by 2 bases, with 13 bases left in between. Per germline, CDR1 SGHVS and CDR2 FQNEAQ. The CDR3 sequence is 15 residues long. CDR3 in amino acids: CASSRQAVRNQPQHF. The CDR3 coding sequence is TGTGCCAGCAGCCGACAGGCCGTGCGCAATCAGCCCCAGCATTTT. Full variable domain (remainder filled in from reference TRBV7-8 and TRBJ1-5): GAGVSQSPRYKVAKRGQDVALRCDPISGHVSLFWYQQALGQGPEFLTYFQNEAQLDKSGLPSDRFFAERPEGSVSTLKIQRTQQEDSAVYLCASSRQAVRNQPQHFGDGTRLSIL.